Here is one T cell receptor beta chain with its context. Its antigen is currently unknown. This sample is drawn from a study of response to subunit inactivated influenza vaccine. Study-wide findings and caveats: Authors suggested that a seasonal influenza vaccination recruits few new T cells each time.

TCRdb re-analysed the RT-PCR reads in MiXCR, keeping a single row per CDR3 protein. The table has about 500,000 distinct CDR3 sequences, over 10% seen once. V gave up 1 base and J gave up 4 bases, with 17 bases separating them. There are 16 residues in the CDR3. From germline, CDR1 is SGHTA and CDR2 FQGNSA. The V gene is TRBV7-2, the J gene TRBJ2-7; D unclear. The material was PBMCs from blood, obtained around seven weeks after vaccination. The clonotype comes from a man in his fifties or sixties who received an inactivated influenza vaccine. CDR3 nucleotide sequence: TGTGCCAGCAGCTTAGACCCCATTTTATCCCCTTACGAGCAGTACTTC. It yields the protein CASSLDPILSPYEQYF.